The 18 T cell receptor beta chains below all came from one sample that was sequenced in a study of shared clonotypes between healthy human individuals. Repertoires were generated with immunoSEQ multiplex PCR, while TCRdb's copy carries only in-frame clones and drops some. Of about a million clones listed, approximately 80% are singletons. The sequencing sample was made of memory CD4+ T cells from PBMCs. Subset reported: CD45RA-negative fraction. The source is a man between 18 and 29 years old in good health. Some clones in this sample may be carry-over from other donors' samples.

V usage is TRBV18 and J usage is TRBJ2-1, with 8 bases lining up with TRBD1. This CDR3 region has 14 residues. J was trimmed by 8 bases and V by 4 bases; bases with no gene match: 7. Germline V gene lookup returns CDR1 KGHSH and CDR2 LQKENI. CDR3 nucleotides: TGTGCCAGCTCACGGCAGGGGGCGGGCGATGAGCAGTTCTTC. Translation gives CASSRQGAGDEQFF.

This clone was counted a single time. This chain's CDR3 is CASSSAGTSYNEQFF. CDR3 in DNA: TGTGCCAGCAGCTCCGCCGGGACCAGCTACAATGAGCAGTTCTTC. The chain carries TRBV7-3 and TRBJ2-1; D may match TRBD1 or TRBD2 (5 bases each). The CDR3 extends over 15 amino acids. Germline CDR1 is SGHTA and CDR2 is FQGTGA. Trimming cost V 4 bases and J 3 bases, with 13 bases left between them.

On this clone itself: The same CDR3 arises from other DNA sequences in this sample as well. V and J are TRBV18 and TRBJ2-7, with unresolved D. Germline-derived CDR1 and CDR2 are KGHSH and LQKENI. Trimming left V 3 bases short and J 7 bases short, with 10 bases between. The CDR3 contains 12 residues. CDR3 amino acids: CASSPVLGEQYF. The CDR3 nucleotides are TGTGCCAGCTCACCCGTCCTAGGAGAGCAGTACTTC.

With regard to this clone: A much larger clone lies one base from this, so it may be a read error. V usage is TRBV30 and J usage is TRBJ1-2; no reliable D call. The CDR3 has 13 residues. CDR1 and CDR2 (germline): GTSNPN, SVGIG (reference sequence). The chain's CDR3 is CAWSLPPNYGHTF. The CDR3 region has the DNA TGTGCCTGGAGCCTTCCCCCTAACTATGGCCACACCTTC.

The DNA for the CDR3 is TGTGCCAGCTCACGGGGGACAGCCTCCCGAACTGGGGCCAACGTCCTGACTTTC. Residues: CASSRGTASRTGANVLTF. The rearrangement joins TRBV18 to TRBJ2-6; 7 bases fit TRBD1. Looked up from germline, CDR1 is KGHSH and CDR2 is LQKENI. This CDR3 comprises 18 residues. V was clipped by 4 bases and J by 2 bases; unmatched bases: 11.

This clone was seen once. The rearrangement uses TRBV5-6 and TRBJ1-3, with D perhaps TRBD1 (5 bases). This CDR3 is 14 amino acids long. CDR1 and CDR2 from the germline V gene are SGHDT and YYEEEE. Trimming cost V 3 bases and J 8 bases, with 15 bases left between them. CDR3 protein: CASSSVGGLHTIYF. In DNA, the CDR3 is TGTGCCAGCAGCTCGGTGGGGGGTCTTCACACCATATATTTT.

This rearrangement joins TRBV21-1 to TRBJ2-3. TRBV21-1 is a pseudogene. The CDR3 extends over 15 amino acids. The CDR3 nucleotides are TGTGCCAGCAGCGCACAAACGCTGATACGGGATACGCAGTATTTT. Protein: CASSAQTLIRDTQYF.

This chain connects TRBV4-1 to TRBJ2-5; TRBD1 matches 7 bases. V shed 2 bases and J 1 base; nucleotides not matched to a gene: 13. Germline V gene data show CDR1 as MGHRA and CDR2 as YSYEKL. The CDR3 spans 18 residues. The CDR3 nucleotides are TGCGCCAGCAGCCAAACTTTCTATTCCGGGACAGCCCAAGAGACCCAGTACTTC. Protein sequence: CASSQTFYSGTAQETQYF.

The chain links TRBV5-6 to TRBJ2-7; 8 bases line up with TRBD1. The CDR3 spans 15 residues. Trimming removed 4 bases from V and 6 bases from J; junction bases left unmatched: 12. The V gene's germline CDR1 is SGHDT and CDR2 YYEEEE. The CDR3 is CASSIQQGDGGEQYF. CDR3 coding DNA: TGTGCCAGCAGCATCCAACAGGGGGACGGAGGCGAGCAGTACTTC.

The chain carries TRBV6-6 and TRBJ1-4; no clear D gene. The CDR3 extends over 13 amino acids. Germline CDR1 and CDR2: MNHNY and SVGAGI (reference sequence). Trimming removed 2 bases from V and 8 bases from J, with 9 bases in between. This CDR3 reads CASSYGFTEKLFF. The CDR3 nucleotides read TGTGCCAGCAGTTACGGGTTTACCGAAAAACTGTTTTTT.

The chain carries TRBV5-1 and TRBJ2-1, with D possibly being TRBD1 (6 bases). CDR1 is SGHRS, CDR2 YFSETQ, per germline. The germline V and J ends were trimmed by 1 base and 8 bases, with 16 bases remaining between them. The CDR3 contains 15 residues. The CDR3 reads CASSLIQGGQDEQFF. The CDR3 region has the DNA TGCGCCAGCAGCTTGATTCAAGGGGGTCAGGATGAGCAGTTCTTC.

This clone was picked up one time. The gene calls are TRBV28 and TRBJ2-5; D unclear. The V and J ends lost 4 bases and 5 bases respectively, with 17 bases between them. Germline CDR1 reads MDHEN; CDR2 reads SYDVKM. This CDR3 comprises 15 residues. The CDR3 loop is CASSSPLGSGETQYF. The CDR3 DNA is TGTGCCAGCAGTTCCCCTTTAGGGTCTGGTGAGACCCAGTACTTC.

The gene calls are TRBV5-1 and TRBJ2-7; perhaps TRBD1 as D (7 bases). Trimming took off 0 bases at V and 5 bases at J, with 18 bases between the two ends. The CDR3 extends over 16 amino acids. CDR1 and CDR2 from the germline V gene are SGHRS and YFSETQ. In nucleotides, the CDR3 is TGCGCCAGCAGCTTGGTTTCAGGGGGTAGCGGCAACGAGCAGTACTTC. Protein sequence: CASSLVSGGSGNEQYF. Combining the CDR3 with reference TRBV5-1 and TRBJ2-7 gives the whole variable domain KAGVTQTPRYLIKTRGQQVTLSCSPISGHRSVSWYQQTPGQGLQFLFEYFSETQRNKGNFPGRFSGRQFSNSRSEMNVSTLELGDSALYLCASSLVSGGSGNEQYFGPGTRLTVT.

The chain employs TRBV28 and TRBJ1-2; TRBD1 aligns across 8 bases. The V and J ends lost 7 bases and 10 bases, in that order; junction bases with no gene match: 14. The CDR3 covers 14 residues. Per germline, CDR1 MDHEN and CDR2 SYDVKM. This CDR3 reads CASIQRGAGGFYTF. The CDR3 region has the DNA TGTGCCAGCATCCAGCGGGGGGCAGGGGGCTTCTACACCTTC.

The genes are TRBV5-1 and TRBJ1-3; D is unresolved. The V gene lost 2 bases and the J gene lost 0 bases, with 9 bases spanning the gap. Germline assignment: CDR1 SGHRS and CDR2 YFSETQ. The CDR3 has 15 amino acids. CDR3 sequence: CASSFRGDSGNTIYF. The CDR3 bases are TGCGCCAGCAGCTTTCGGGGAGACTCTGGAAACACCATATATTTT.

This clone was picked up a small number of times. The chain joins TRBV18 to TRBJ1-1; D gene uncertain. Trimming pared 6 bases from V and 5 bases from J, leaving 10 bases between. CDR3 length: 12 amino acids. Per the germline V gene, CDR1 is KGHSH and CDR2 is LQKENI. CDR3 residues: CASSKSQTEAFF. In nucleotides, the CDR3 is TGTGCCAGCTCGAAAAGTCAAACTGAAGCTTTCTTT.

V is TRBV19 and J is TRBJ1-5; weak D call: TRBD1 (6 bases). The CDR3 contains 14 residues. V was clipped by 6 bases and J by 6 bases, with 15 bases between them. CDR1 and CDR2 from the germline V gene are LNHDA and SQIVND (reference sequence). CDR3 amino acids: CASRTTGISQPQHF. In DNA form, the CDR3 reads TGTGCCAGTAGGACTACAGGGATTAGTCAGCCCCAGCATTTT.

In this sample, this clone turned up once. The rearrangement joins TRBV11-3 to TRBJ2-2; maybe TRBD2 (6 bases). CDR1 and CDR2 (germline): SGHNT, YENEEA. The V gene lost 10 bases and the J gene lost 1 base, with 10 bases spanning the gap. CDR3 length: 13 residues. CDR3 region: CATRGENTGELFF. CDR3 in DNA: TGTGCCACGCGCGGGGAGAACACCGGGGAGCTGTTTTTT.